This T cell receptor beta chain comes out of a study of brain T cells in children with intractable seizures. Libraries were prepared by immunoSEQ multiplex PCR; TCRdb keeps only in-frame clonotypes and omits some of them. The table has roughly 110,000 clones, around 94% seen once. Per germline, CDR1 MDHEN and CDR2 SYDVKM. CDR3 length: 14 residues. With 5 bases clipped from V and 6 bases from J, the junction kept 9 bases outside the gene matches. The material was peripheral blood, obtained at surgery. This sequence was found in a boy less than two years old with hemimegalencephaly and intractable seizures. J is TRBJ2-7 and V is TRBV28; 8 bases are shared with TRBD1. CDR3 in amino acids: CASSPPWTGIEQYF. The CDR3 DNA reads TGTGCCAGCAGTCCCCCCTGGACAGGGATCGAGCAGTACTTC. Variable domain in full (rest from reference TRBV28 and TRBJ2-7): DVKVTQSSRYLVKRTGEKVFLECVQDMDHENMFWYRQDPGLGLRLIYFSYDVKMKEKGDIPEGYSVSREKKERFSLILESASTNQTSMYLCASSPPWTGIEQYFGPGTRLTVT.